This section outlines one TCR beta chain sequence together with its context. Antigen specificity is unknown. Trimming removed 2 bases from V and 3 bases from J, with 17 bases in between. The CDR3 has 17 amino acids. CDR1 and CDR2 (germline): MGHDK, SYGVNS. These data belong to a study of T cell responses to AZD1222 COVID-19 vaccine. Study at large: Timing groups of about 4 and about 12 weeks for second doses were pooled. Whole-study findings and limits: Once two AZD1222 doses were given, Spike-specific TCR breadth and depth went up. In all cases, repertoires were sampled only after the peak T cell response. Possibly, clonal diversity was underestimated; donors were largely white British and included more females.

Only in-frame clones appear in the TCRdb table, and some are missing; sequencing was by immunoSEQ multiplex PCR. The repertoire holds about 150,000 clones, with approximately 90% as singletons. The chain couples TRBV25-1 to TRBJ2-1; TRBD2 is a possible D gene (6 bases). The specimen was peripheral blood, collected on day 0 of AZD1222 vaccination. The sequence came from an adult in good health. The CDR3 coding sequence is TGTGCCAGCAGTGAACCGGGGGACCACCCCATCTACAATGAGCAGTTCTTC. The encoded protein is CASSEPGDHPIYNEQFF.